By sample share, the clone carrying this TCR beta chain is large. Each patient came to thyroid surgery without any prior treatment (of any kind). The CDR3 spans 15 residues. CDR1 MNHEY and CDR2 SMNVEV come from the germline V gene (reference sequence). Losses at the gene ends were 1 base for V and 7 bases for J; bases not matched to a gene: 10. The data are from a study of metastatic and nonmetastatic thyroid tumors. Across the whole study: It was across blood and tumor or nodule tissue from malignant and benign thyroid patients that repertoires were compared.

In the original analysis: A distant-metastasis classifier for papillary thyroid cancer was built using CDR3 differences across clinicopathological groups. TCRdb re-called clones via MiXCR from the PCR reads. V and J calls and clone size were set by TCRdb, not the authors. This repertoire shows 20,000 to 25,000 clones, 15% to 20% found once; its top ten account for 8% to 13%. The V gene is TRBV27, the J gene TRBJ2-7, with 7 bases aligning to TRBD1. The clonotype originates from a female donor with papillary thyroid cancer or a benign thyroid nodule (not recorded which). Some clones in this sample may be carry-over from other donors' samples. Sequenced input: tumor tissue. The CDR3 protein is CASSLWGTALEEQYF. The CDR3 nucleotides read TGTGCCAGCAGTTTATGGGGGACAGCCCTTGAAGAGCAGTACTTC.